The following is a TCR beta chain sequence with its context. At one of its ends the junction is not consistent with the germline gene, which may arise from a read error. A second about 7 to 11 cycle PCR used barcoded and J-beta primers. Via MiXCR, TCRdb re-called the 5' RACE reads, giving one row per CDR3 protein. Altogether about 1.5 million distinct CDR3 sequences are present, about 40% being singletons, with the ten largest covering 7.9%. This entry comes from a study of blood T cells in healthy people across ages. The CDR3 spans 15 residues. The clonotype was recovered from a woman aged 18-30 years in good health. The sample comprised blood. The chain links TRBV12-3 or TRBV12-4 to TRBJ2-7; TRBD2 agrees at 8 bases. The CDR3 sequence is CASSPSGRVSYAQYF. CDR3 coding DNA: TGTGCCAGCAGCCCGAGCGGGAGAGTGTCCTACGCGCAGTACTTC.